Listed here is a single T cell receptor beta chain. The data were taken from a study of blood T cell repertoires in COVID-19. TCRdb's copy holds only in-frame clones and misses some; the assay was immunoSEQ multiplex PCR. Seen here are more than 200,000 clones, about 85% observed once, and the top ten hold 3.5% to 5%. The material sequenced was peripheral blood. This clonotype originated in a man between 60 and 70 years old with acute or convalescent COVID-19.

The chain's CDR3 is CASSSGGREQYF. As DNA, the CDR3 is TGTGCCAGCAGCTCAGGGGGACGCGAGCAGTACTTC. This rearrangement joins TRBV7-8 to TRBJ2-7; 7 nucleotides align to TRBD1. V was pared by 4 bases and J by 6 bases, with 3 bases of the junction left unmatched. This CDR3 contains 12 residues. Germline V gives CDR1 SGHVS, CDR2 FQNEAQ.